One and the same sample provided the 31 T cell receptor beta chains below, sequenced in a study of blood T cell repertoires in COVID-19. Produced via immunoSEQ multiplex PCR; TCRdb's table is partial and in-frame only. The sample holds roughly 160,000 clones, approximately 81% seen once. The sequenced sample consisted of peripheral blood. The receptor source for this set is a woman older than 75 with active or convalescent COVID-19.

This chain connects TRBV28 to TRBJ2-1, with unresolved D. The ends were cut back, 2 bases at V and 2 bases at J, with 4 bases in the middle. CDR1 is MDHEN and CDR2 is SYDVKM in the germline V gene. This CDR3 comprises 13 residues. The CDR3 region is CASSLDTYNEQFF. CDR3 nucleotides: TGTGCCAGCAGTTTAGACACCTACAATGAGCAGTTCTTC.

V and J are TRBV4-2 and TRBJ2-7; D is uncertain. The V gene's germline CDR1 is LGHNA and CDR2 YNFKEQ. With 1 base removed from V and 2 bases from J, the gap between germline ends came to 18 bases. CDR3 size: 17 residues. The CDR3 DNA reads TGTGCCAGCAGCCAAGTAAGGAGTACATTTAATCCCTACGAGCAGTACTTC. It yields the protein CASSQVRSTFNPYEQYF.

This clone was detected only a few times. The chain recombines TRBV21-1 with TRBJ2-4; the table's D call, TRBD2, was not checked against the DNA. TRBV21-1 is classified as a pseudogene. The CDR3 covers 15 residues. The CDR3 protein is CASSKGAGAKNIQYF. CDR3 nucleotide sequence: TGTGCCAGCAGCAAGGGAGCGGGTGCAAAAAACATTCAGTACTTC.

The chain carries TRBV2 and TRBJ2-7; TRBD1 matches at 7 bases. The CDR3 has 10 amino acids. Germline V lookup: CDR1 SNHLY, CDR2 FYNNEI. Losses at the gene ends were 5 bases for V and 13 bases for J; bases not matched to a gene: 5. The CDR3 DNA reads TGTGCCAGCAGTACACGGGACAGTTACTTC. The encoded protein is CASSTRDSYF. The whole variable domain, filled in from reference TRBV2 and TRBJ2-7, reads EPEVTQTPSHQVTQMGQEVILRCVPISNHLYFYWYRQILGQKVEFLVSFYNNEISEKSEIFDDQFSVERPDGSNFTLKIRSTKLEDSAMYFCASSTRDSYFGPGTRLTVT.

The chain has TRBV6-1 and TRBJ1-5; 8 bases are shared with TRBD1. The CDR3 is made up of 17 amino acids. Germline V CDR1 and CDR2: MNHNS, SASEGT. With 2 bases clipped from V and 6 bases from J, the junction kept 12 bases outside the gene matches. This CDR3 reads CASSERQTGGPSQPQHF. Here the CDR3 DNA reads TGTGCCAGCAGTGAAAGACAAACAGGGGGTCCGAGTCAGCCCCAGCATTTT.

A few counts support this clone. The V gene is TRBV5-4, the J gene TRBJ1-6, with 10 bases fitting TRBD1. V lost 0 bases to trimming and J lost 8 bases; unmatched junction nucleotides: 2. This CDR3 has 15 residues. Germline CDR1 SGHNT, CDR2 YYREEE (reference sequence). CDR3 region: CASSLATGGDSPLHF. The CDR3, as DNA: TGTGCCAGCAGCTTGGCGACAGGGGGCGATTCACCCCTCCACTTT.

The rearrangement joins TRBV6-2 or TRBV6-3 to TRBJ1-2; tentative D call: TRBD1 (5 bases). The CDR3 has 12 residues. V was shortened by 0 bases and J by 8 bases, with 7 bases between the two germline ends. Germline V gene sequence: CDR1 MNHEY, CDR2 SVGEGT. The CDR3 nucleotides read TGTGCCAGCAGTTACTCGACAGTCGGCTACACCTTC. Its translation is CASSYSTVGYTF.

The chain combines TRBV7-9 with TRBJ2-3; TRBD1 might be the D (5 bases). Trimming pared 7 bases from V and 2 bases from J, leaving 16 bases between. The CDR3 is made up of 15 amino acids. Germline assignment: CDR1 SEHNR and CDR2 FQNEAQ (reference sequence). The chain's CDR3 is CASIFGDRATDTQYF. In DNA form, the CDR3 reads TGTGCCAGCATCTTTGGTGACAGAGCCACAGATACGCAGTATTTT.

The chain joins TRBV7-3 to TRBJ2-3, with TRBD1 matching over 8 bases. The germline gives CDR1 SGHTA, CDR2 FQGTGA. There are 16 residues in the CDR3. Trimming cost V 5 bases and J 3 bases; bases outside gene matches: 10. The CDR3: CASSPGTDRVTDTQYF. The CDR3 DNA is TGTGCCAGCAGCCCGGGGACGGACAGGGTGACAGATACGCAGTATTTT.

The chain couples TRBV25-1 to TRBJ1-1; D gene unclear. Deletions cut 3 bases from V and 7 bases from J, with 18 bases between. CDR3 size: 15 residues. Germline-derived CDR1 and CDR2 are MGHDK and SYGVNS. CDR3 in DNA: TGTGCCAGCAGTGATACCTACTCAGGCAAGCTTGAAGCTTTCTTT. Its protein product is CASSDTYSGKLEAFF.

The rearrangement uses TRBV5-1 and TRBJ2-1, with 8 bases aligning to TRBD2. The V gene's germline CDR1 is SGHRS and CDR2 YFSETQ. The CDR3 sequence is 12 residues long. After removal of 4 bases from V and 7 bases from J, the junction contained 1 base not matched to a gene. CDR3 loop: CASSPGGNEQFF. The CDR3 DNA reads as TGCGCCAGCAGCCCGGGAGGGAATGAGCAGTTCTTC.

This chain uses TRBV19 with TRBJ2-1; 14 nucleotides line up with TRBD2. The CDR3 loop spans 17 amino acids. Germline-derived CDR1 and CDR2 are LNHDA and SQIVND (reference sequence). The ends lost 5 bases at V and 10 bases at J; junction bases unmatched: 13. CDR3 sequence reads: CASSAGLAGGSTWEQFF. The CDR3 region has the DNA TGTGCCAGTAGTGCCGGACTAGCGGGAGGAAGCACATGGGAGCAGTTCTTC.

This clone came up a few times. The limits of the CDR3 on the DNA are not certain, so only TCRdb's listed CDR3 is given. The genes are TRBV20-1 and TRBJ2-1; the D call of TRBD1 is as the table states it, not checked on the DNA. Germline loops: CDR1 DFQATT, CDR2 SNEGSKA (reference sequence). From its first to its last residue, the CDR3 has 15 amino acids. This CDR3 is CSASSGQGLYNEQFF.

The chain recombines TRBV28 with TRBJ1-2; D is unresolved. With 4 bases removed from V and 2 bases from J, the gap between germline ends came to 11 bases. CDR3 length: 14 amino acids. Germline CDR1 reads MDHEN; CDR2 reads SYDVKM. The CDR3 DNA reads TGTGCCAGCAGTTCAGGTTATTACAACTATGGCTACACCTTC. It encodes CASSSGYYNYGYTF.

The chain recombines TRBV15 with TRBJ1-5; D gene unclear. Germline CDR1 reads LNHNV; CDR2 reads YYDKDF (reference sequence). V dropped 0 bases and J dropped 0 bases, with 6 bases sitting between them. The CDR3 spans 15 residues. The CDR3 bases are TGTGCCACCAGCAGAGATGTTTATAGCAATCAGCCCCAGCATTTT. Protein sequence: CATSRDVYSNQPQHF.

This clone was seen only once. The chain combines TRBV20-1 with TRBJ1-2, with D possibly TRBD1 on 5 matching bases. This CDR3 spans 13 amino acids. Germline values: CDR1 DFQATT, CDR2 SNEGSKA (reference sequence). The V end lost 3 bases, the J end lost 2 bases, and 10 bases lay between the germline ends. CDR3 sequence reads: CSASPGLNYGYTF. The CDR3 nucleotides are TGCAGTGCTAGTCCAGGGCTCAACTATGGCTACACCTTC.

V usage is TRBV4-2 and J usage is TRBJ1-2; no definite D call. The CDR3 consists of 15 residues. Per the germline V gene, CDR1 is LGHNA and CDR2 is YNFKEQ. Trimming removed 1 base from V and 0 bases from J, with 9 bases in between. The CDR3 is CASSQGQAPNYGYTF. Here the CDR3 DNA reads TGTGCCAGCAGCCAAGGCCAGGCCCCTAACTATGGCTACACCTTC.

This clone was observed once. The chain carries TRBV28 and TRBJ1-6, with TRBD1 as a possible D gene (6 bases). V lost 6 bases and J 5 bases, leaving 14 bases between the germline ends. The CDR3 length is 15 residues. Germline V CDR1 and CDR2: MDHEN, SYDVKM. The DNA for the CDR3 is TGTGCCAGCAGGGAGATGGGGGCCCATAATTCACCCCTCCACTTT. Translating it yields CASREMGAHNSPLHF.

This clone is a singleton in its sample. This chain uses TRBV19 with TRBJ2-2; possible D gene TRBD1, 6 bases. Trimming shortened V by 1 base and J by 4 bases, and 10 bases separated the two germline ends. The CDR3 sequence is 15 residues long. Looked up from germline, CDR1 is LNHDA and CDR2 is SQIVND (reference sequence). The CDR3 here is CASSIARTATGELFF. DNA for the CDR3: TGTGCCAGTAGTATAGCTCGGACAGCCACCGGGGAGCTGTTTTTT.

The gene calls are TRBV6-5 and TRBJ1-5, with D maybe TRBD1 (5 bases). V gave up 6 bases and J gave up 7 bases, with 13 bases separating them. CDR1 MNHEY and CDR2 SVGAGI come from the germline V gene. This CDR3 region has 13 residues. CDR3 coding DNA: TGTGCCAGCAGACGCCAACAGGAGCAGCCCCAGCATTTT. Encoded protein: CASRRQQEQPQHF.

This chain links TRBV13 with TRBJ2-1, with TRBD2 as a possible D gene (6 bases). V lost 2 bases, J lost 3 bases, and 11 bases lay in between. Germline CDR1 and CDR2: PRHDT and FYEKMQ (reference sequence). This CDR3 has 15 amino acids. The CDR3 loop is CASSLLRDFYNEQFF. The CDR3 bases are TGTGCCAGCAGCTTACTGAGGGACTTCTACAATGAGCAGTTCTTC.

This chain links TRBV7-2 with TRBJ2-1; the D is unclear. CDR3 size: 15 residues. In germline, CDR1 is SGHTA, CDR2 FQGNSA. Trimming cost V 5 bases and J 0 bases, with 11 bases left between them. This CDR3 reads CASSPRHSSYNEQFF. The CDR3 DNA sequence: TGTGCCAGCAGCCCGAGACACAGCTCCTACAATGAGCAGTTCTTC.

The V and J genes are TRBV27 and TRBJ1-2; 7 bases match TRBD1. The CDR3 is made up of 15 amino acids. Germline CDR1 MNHEY, CDR2 SMNVEV (reference sequence). Unmatched junction bases numbered 7, after V lost 5 bases and J lost 1 base. The CDR3 region has the DNA TGTGCCAGCAGTCGCACAGGGGAGGTTAACTATGGCTACACCTTC. Residues: CASSRTGEVNYGYTF.

This clone has just a few counts. This chain connects TRBV5-1 to TRBJ1-1; 9 bases match TRBD1. The CDR3 spans 15 residues. V shed 4 bases, J shed 3 bases, and the junction held 7 bases outside the gene matches. Per the germline V gene, CDR1 is SGHRS and CDR2 is YFSETQ. For the CDR3, the DNA is TGCGCCAGCAGCGTAGCACAGGGGGCGGACACTGAAGCTTTCTTT. Translating it yields CASSVAQGADTEAFF.

The gene calls are TRBV20-1 and TRBJ1-1; D is unresolved. With 0 bases removed from V and 8 bases from J, the gap between germline ends came to 7 bases. The CDR3 loop spans 11 amino acids. The germline CDR1 and CDR2 sequences are DFQATT and SNEGSKA (reference sequence). The CDR3 bases are TGCAGTGCTAGAGATGGAGAAGAAGCTTTCTTT. It codes for CSARDGEEAFF.

V is TRBV19 and J is TRBJ1-5; D gene unclear. V dropped 5 bases and J dropped 1 base, with 15 bases sitting between them. Germline V gives CDR1 LNHDA, CDR2 SQIVND (reference sequence). This CDR3 has 16 amino acids. The CDR3 sequence: CASSGPWRSSNQPQHF. The CDR3 nucleotides are TGTGCCAGTAGTGGCCCGTGGCGGTCGAGCAATCAGCCCCAGCATTTT.

The chain combines TRBV2 with TRBJ1-4; D not resolved. Germline loops: CDR1 SNHLY, CDR2 FYNNEI. Trimming stripped 8 bases from V and 0 bases from J, with 22 bases between. The CDR3 consists of 18 residues. The CDR3 sequence is CASASRVSEDATNEKLFF. The CDR3 DNA is TGTGCCAGCGCCTCTCGGGTCTCCGAGGATGCAACTAATGAAAAACTGTTTTTT. Full variable domain (outside the CDR3, taken from reference TRBV2 and TRBJ1-4): EPEVTQTPSHQVTQMGQEVILRCVPISNHLYFYWYRQILGQKVEFLVSFYNNEISEKSEIFDDQFSVERPDGSNFTLKIRSTKLEDSAMYFCASASRVSEDATNEKLFFGSGTQLSVL.

The rearrangement uses TRBV5-1 and TRBJ1-1, with 8 positions matching TRBD1. The CDR3 totals 14 residues. The V segment lost 4 bases and the J segment 0 bases; nucleotides outside the gene matches: 2. Germline lookup yields CDR1 SGHRS and CDR2 YFSETQ. This chain's CDR3 is CASSQTGVNTEAFF. CDR3 bases: TGCGCCAGCAGCCAGACAGGGGTGAACACTGAAGCTTTCTTT.

The rearrangement uses TRBV5-4 and TRBJ2-2, with TRBD2 matching 7 bases. The CDR3 spans 15 residues. V was clipped by 5 bases and J by 0 bases; unmatched bases: 4. CDR1 is SGHNT, CDR2 YYREEE, per germline (reference sequence). The CDR3 DNA reads TGTGCCAGCAGTGAGCGGGAACCGAACACCGGGGAGCTGTTTTTT. Translated: CASSEREPNTGELFF.

The chain combines TRBV28 with TRBJ2-1, with D possibly TRBD1 on 6 matching bases. The germline V gene encodes CDR1 MDHEN and CDR2 SYDVKM. The CDR3 sequence is 15 residues long. The V end lost 6 bases, the J end lost 3 bases, and 15 bases lay between the germline ends. The CDR3 region has the DNA TGTGCCAGCAGCCGACCTGGGACACTCTACAATGAGCAGTTCTTC. Translated: CASSRPGTLYNEQFF.

The V and J genes are TRBV29-1 and TRBJ2-1; D is undetermined. Germline lookup yields CDR1 SQVTM and CDR2 ANQGSEA. Trimming took off 2 bases at V and 8 bases at J, with 13 bases between the two ends. This CDR3 is 13 amino acids long. CDR3 in amino acids: CSVEPFTIDEQFF. The DNA for the CDR3 is TGCAGCGTTGAACCCTTTACTATCGATGAGCAGTTCTTC.